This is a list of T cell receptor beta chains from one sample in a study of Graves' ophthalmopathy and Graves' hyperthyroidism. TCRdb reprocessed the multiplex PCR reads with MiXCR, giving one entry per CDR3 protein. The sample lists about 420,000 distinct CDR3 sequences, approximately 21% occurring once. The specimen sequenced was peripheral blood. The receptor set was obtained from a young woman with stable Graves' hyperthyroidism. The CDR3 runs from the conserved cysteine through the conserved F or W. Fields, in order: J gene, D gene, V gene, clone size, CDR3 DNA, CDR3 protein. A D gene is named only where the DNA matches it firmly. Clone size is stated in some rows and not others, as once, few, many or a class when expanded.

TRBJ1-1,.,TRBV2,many,TGTGCCAGCGAACGGGGGGGGGCGATGAACACTGAAGCTTTCTTT,CASERGGAMNTEAFF
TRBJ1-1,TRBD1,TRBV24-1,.,TGCGCCCCCTACTTCAACAGGGGGACTGAAGCTTTCTTT,CAPYFNRGTEAFF
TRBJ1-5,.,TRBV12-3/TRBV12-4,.,TGTGCCAGCAACTCCGTTAATCAGTCCCAGCATTTT,CASNSVNQSQHF
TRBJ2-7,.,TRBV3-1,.,TGTGCCAGCAGCCCTACCGCCGTTCCGGAGGGGCAGTACTTC,CASSPTAVPEGQYF
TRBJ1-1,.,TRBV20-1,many,TGCAGTGCTCGGACAGTTAAGGGGAAAACTGAAGCTTTCTTT,CSARTVKGKTEAFF
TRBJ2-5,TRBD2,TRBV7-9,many,TGTGCCAGCAGCACAGGAGCGGGAGGTGGGGAGACCCAGTACTTC,CASSTGAGGGETQYF
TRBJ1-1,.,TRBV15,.,TGTGCCACCAGCAGAGATAGGAGGGGGAACACTGAAGCTTTCTTT,CATSRDRRGNTEAFF
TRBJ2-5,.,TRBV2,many,TGTGCCAGCAGTGAAAGGGTTTGGACAGAAGAGACCCAGTACTTC,CASSERVWTEETQYF
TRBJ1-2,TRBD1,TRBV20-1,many,TGCAGTGCTAGTTCACAGGGGTACTATGGCTACACCTTC,CSASSQGYYGYTF
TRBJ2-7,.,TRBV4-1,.,TGCGCCAGCAGCCCTATCCTGACAGCTACCTCCTACGAGCAGTACTTC,CASSPILTATSYEQYF
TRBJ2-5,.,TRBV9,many,TGTGCCAGCAGCGTATCGGGAAACCAAGAGACCCAGTACTTC,CASSVSGNQETQYF
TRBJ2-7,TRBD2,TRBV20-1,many,TGCAGTGCTAGAGTGGCGGGGGACTACGAGCAGTACTTC,CSARVAGDYEQYF
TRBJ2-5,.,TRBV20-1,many,TGCAGTGCTAGAGTCCTTAGGGGGAAACTGACGCAAGAGACCCAGTACTTC,CSARVLRGKLTQETQYF